Given below is one TCR beta chain in context. The entry originates in a study of radiotherapy plus CTLA-4 blockade in lung cancer. The data were produced by immunoSEQ multiplex PCR, yet TCRdb's version contains in-frame clones alone and is incomplete. This sample has 86,000 or so clones, with under 80% found just once. This CDR3 has 16 residues. The V gene end was trimmed by 5 bases and the J gene end by 8 bases; junction bases not matched to a gene: 10. Germline lookup yields CDR1 SSHAT and CDR2 FNYEAQ (reference sequence). This specimen consisted of peripheral blood, obtained from a patient treated with radiotherapy plus ipilimumab. This TCR came from a human donor with non-small cell lung cancer who had a partial response to radiotherapy plus ipilimumab. Some clones in this sample may be carry-over from other donors' samples. The rearrangement uses TRBV7-7 and TRBJ2-1; TRBD2 agrees at 12 bases. The CDR3 here is CASSLLAGGPGDEQFF. CDR3 in DNA: TGTGCCAGCAGCCTTCTAGCGGGAGGGCCAGGCGATGAGCAGTTCTTC.